The clone carrying this TCR beta chain showed up just once. Its antigen remains unidentified. This sample stems from a study of a mutant IDH1 vaccine in newly diagnosed glioma. Study at large: Treated patients were roughly 62% male, about 40% female, mean age about 41 years. Patients arrived already treated with radiotherapy, temozolomide, or both, most having had both. Regarding the study as a whole: Pseudoprogression appeared unlinked to shifts in leading peripheral T cell clonotypes.

Time point: baseline, week 1 (first vaccination visit). Specified treatment: pre-vaccination baseline after standard-of-care therapy. New WHO grade 3 or 4 astrocytomas that were IDH1-mutant and ATRX-lost had been found in donors. The CDR3 is made up of 15 amino acids. CDR1 is MNHNS, CDR2 SASEGT, per germline. Trimming removed 5 bases from V and 0 bases from J; junction bases left unmatched: 2. Generated by immunoSEQ multiplex PCR, the TCRdb table keeps only in-frame clones and is missing some. The sample lists about 25,000 clones, just over 90% occurring once. This TCR derives from a man aged 40-50 years with glioma. The rearrangement joins TRBV6-1 to TRBJ1-5; 9 nucleotides line up with TRBD1. Here the sequenced sample was PBMCs, taken from a glioma patient treated with radiotherapy, temozolomide or both. CDR3 loop: CASSWTGDSNQPQHF. CDR3 coding DNA: TGTGCCAGCAGTTGGACAGGGGATAGCAATCAGCCCCAGCATTTT.